The present T cell receptor (beta chain) was sequenced within a study of beta chain features in type 1 diabetes. Expressed TCRB transcripts were sequenced because the entire RNA isolate underwent reverse transcription. Clones were sequenced by immunoSEQ multiplex PCR, and TCRdb holds only the in-frame ones, with some missing. The data hold almost 250,000 clones, with 12% to 15% observed a single time. The authors took one heparinised blood draw, averaging approximately 120 mL, from each donor. Worth noting for this clone: The target antigen is unknown.

This CDR3 comprises 16 residues. V lost 8 bases and J 3 bases, leaving 24 bases between the germline ends. Germline-derived CDR1 and CDR2 are SGHTS and YDEGEE. General study findings and limits: Naive, central memory and regulatory TCRB repertoires appeared more similar among patients than healthy donors. More deletions and fewer insertions at VDJ junctions were seen in type 1 diabetes patients.

The chain combines TRBV5-8 with TRBJ2-7; maybe TRBD2 (7 bases). The sample consisted of naive CD4+ T cells from blood. The origin of this receptor is a woman aged 40 to 50 in good health. The CDR3 loop is CARTPPGGRRVYEQYF. CDR3 bases: TGTGCCAGGACACCCCCCGGGGGGCGCAGAGTCTACGAGCAGTACTTC.